The rows below give T cell receptor beta chains drawn from one sample of a study of OX40 agonist ivuxolimab in advanced cancers. Sequencing used immunoSEQ multiplex PCR; TCRdb keeps in-frame clones, though not all of them. The repertoire has approximately 98,000 clones, approximately 90% of them found once; the top ten carry roughly 0.66%. Specimen: CD4+ or CD8+ T cells sorted from blood, collected in a trial of the OX40 agonist ivuxolimab. All receptors come from an adult with an advanced solid tumor such as melanoma, head and neck, liver or kidney cancer. CDR3s include the opening cysteine and the closing phenylalanine or tryptophan. The D gene is left open where the match is weak. Part of the rows lack a size; the others show once, few, many or a class for expanded clones.

>.|TRBV5-5|.|TRBJ2-1
TGTGCCAGCAGCTTAGGACTCTACAATGAGCAGTTCTTC
CASSLGLYNEQFF
>.|TRBV5-1|.|TRBJ1-4
TGCGCCAGCAGCTTGGCTGTCGGGGGTCGGAATGAAAAACTGTTTTTT
CASSLAVGGRNEKLFF
>.|TRBV6-5|.|TRBJ2-5
TGTGCCAGCAGTGGGGTTGGGAACCAAGAGACCCAGTACTTC
CASSGVGNQETQYF
>.|TRBV6-1|.|TRBJ1-1
TGTGCCAGCAGTGACTACGGGAACACTGAAGCTTTCTTT
CASSDYGNTEAFF
>.|TRBV27|.|TRBJ1-1
TGTGCCAGCAGCTCCCCCTTAAACTCAGGGGCGATAGCTTTCTTT
CASSSPLNSGAIAFF
>TRBD1|TRBV18|.|TRBJ2-7
TGTGCCAGCTCACTTTGGGACAGGGCCTACGAGCAGTACTTC
CASSLWDRAYEQYF
>.|TRBV7-9|.|TRBJ1-2
TGTGCCAGCAGCTTCGAAGACTATGGCTACACCTTC
CASSFEDYGYTF
>TRBD1|TRBV6-5|.|TRBJ1-4
TGTGCCAGCAGATTACAGGGGGCTAATGAAAAACTGTTTTTT
CASRLQGANEKLFF
>.|TRBV9|.|TRBJ2-2
TGTGCCAGCAGTCCGGGCGGGGTGGCCGGGGAGCTGTTTTTT
CASSPGGVAGELFF
>.|TRBV5-1|.|TRBJ2-3
TGCGCCAGCAGCTTGGCCCACATCACAGATACGCAGTATTTT
CASSLAHITDTQYF
>.|TRBV9|.|TRBJ2-1
TGTGCCAGCAGCGTTAGCGGTACCTACAATGAGCAGTTCTTC
CASSVSGTYNEQFF
>TRBD2|TRBV6-5|.|TRBJ2-1
TGTGCCAGCAGTTATTGGACTAGCGGGAGAAGGGATGAGCAGTTCTTC
CASSYWTSGRRDEQFF
>TRBD1|TRBV6-1|.|TRBJ2-7
TGTGCCAGCAGGCCGGGACAGTCCTACGAGCAGTACTTC
CASRPGQSYEQYF
>.|TRBV5-1|.|TRBJ2-7
TGCGCCAGCCGAATTGCCTACGCCACCCACGAGCAGTACTTC
CASRIAYATHEQYF
>.|TRBV5-1|.|TRBJ2-7
TGCGCCAGCAGCTTGGGGCAACCCGTAGACGAGCAGTACTTC
CASSLGQPVDEQYF
>.|TRBV30|.|TRBJ1-5
TGTGCCTGGAGTGTACCGGGGGCTGGAAATCAGCCCCAGCATTTT
CAWSVPGAGNQPQHF
>.|TRBV7-9|.|TRBJ2-7
TGTGCCAGCGGACTCTACGAGCAGTACTTC
CASGLYEQYF
>TRBD2|TRBV10-3|once|TRBJ2-1
TGTGCCATCAGTGACCTAGCGGGAGGGGGTGGTGAGCAGTTCTTC
CAISDLAGGGGEQFF
>.|TRBV6-5|.|TRBJ1-1
TGTGCCAGCAGTTACGAGGCCTTGGGCACTGAAGCTTTCTTT
CASSYEALGTEAFF
>.|TRBV7-2|.|TRBJ2-3
TGTGCCAGCAGCCAATACACAGATACGCAGTATTTT
CASSQYTDTQYF
>TRBD2|TRBV11-3|.|TRBJ2-3
TGTGCCAGCAGCACCGGGACTAAATACAGCACAGATACGCAGTATTTT
CASSTGTKYSTDTQYF
>TRBD1|TRBV19|.|TRBJ1-2
TGTGCCAGTATGGACAGGGCCGGTACCTACCTCTTAGAAACCTTC
CASMDRAGTYLLETF
>TRBD2|TRBV6-5|.|TRBJ2-1
TGTGCCACCAAGCGGGAGCGGGAGGCTTACAATGAGCAGTTCTTC
CATKREREAYNEQFF
>.|TRBV11-3|.|TRBJ2-2
TGTGCCAGCAGCAGTCAAACCGGGACGGATCACACCGGGGAGCTGTTTTTT
CASSSQTGTDHTGELFF
>.|TRBV11-1|.|TRBJ2-7
TGTGCCAGCAGCTTAATGTTTACCGCAGTCTACGAGCAGTACTTC
CASSLMFTAVYEQYF
>.|TRBV6-5|.|TRBJ1-1
TGTGCCAGCAGTCTGAACAGCATGAACACTGAAGCTTTCTTT
CASSLNSMNTEAFF
>TRBD1|TRBV2|.|TRBJ2-5
TGTGCCAGCAGTGTAATGAGGACAGGGCGAGAGACCCAGTACTTC
CASSVMRTGRETQYF
>.|TRBV10-2|.|TRBJ1-1
TGCGCCAGCCACGAACGGGACACTGAAGCTTTCTTT
CASHERDTEAFF
>TRBD1|TRBV18|once|TRBJ2-7
TGTGCCAGCTCACCACCAAACAGGGGCGACTCCTACGAGCAGTACTTC
CASSPPNRGDSYEQYF
>.|TRBV27|.|TRBJ1-6
TGTGCCAGCAGACTGACCGAAAAAAATTCACCCCTCCACTTT
CASRLTEKNSPLHF
>TRBD2|TRBV5-1|few|TRBJ2-3
TGCGCCAGCAGCTTATCCTCTAGCGGGGGGGTTGGAGATACGCAGTATTTT
CASSLSSSGGVGDTQYF
>TRBD1|TRBV18|.|TRBJ1-5
TGTGCCAGCTCACCCGATCGACAGGGGAGGAATCAGCCCCAGCATTTT
CASSPDRQGRNQPQHF
>TRBD1|TRBV6-4|.|TRBJ2-2
TGTGCCAGCAGGACAGGGGTAAACACCGGGGAGCTGTTTTTT
CASRTGVNTGELFF
>TRBD2|TRBV7-3|.|TRBJ2-1
TGTGCCAGCAGCTTAACTGCTAGCGGGAACTACAATGAGCAGTTCTTC
CASSLTASGNYNEQFF
>.|TRBV15|.|TRBJ2-3
TGTGCCACCAGCAGACCGACCACAGATACGCAGTATTTT
CATSRPTTDTQYF
>TRBD2|TRBV14|.|TRBJ2-1
TGTGCCAGCAGCCGCCAGACGGACGGGAGGGAGCAGTTCTTC
CASSRQTDGREQFF
>.|TRBV9|.|TRBJ1-5
TGTGCCAGCAGCGTTGGGGGACATAGCAATCAGCCCCAGCATTTT
CASSVGGHSNQPQHF
>.|TRBV6-6|.|TRBJ2-7
TGTGCCAGCAGTTTCCGGCCGACAGGTGGGGCCTACGAGCAGTACTTC
CASSFRPTGGAYEQYF
>.|TRBV18|.|TRBJ2-3
TGTGCCAGCTCACCATCGACTACTAGCACAGATACGCAGTATTTT
CASSPSTTSTDTQYF
>TRBD1|TRBV4-2|.|TRBJ1-3
TGTGCCAGCAGCCAGACAGGGATCCCTGGAAACACCATATATTTT
CASSQTGIPGNTIYF
>.|TRBV27|once|TRBJ1-5
TGTGCCAGCAGCCTACTACAGGGTAGCAATCAGCCCCAGCATTTT
CASSLLQGSNQPQHF
>.|TRBV21-1|.|TRBJ1-5
TGTGCCAGCTCCCAGGGCTCAAGCAATCAGCCCCAGCATTTT
CASSQGSSNQPQHF
>.|TRBV6-5|.|TRBJ1-2
TGTGCCAGCAGTTTCCAAACAGGTTCTGGCTACACCTTC
CASSFQTGSGYTF
>.|TRBV19|.|TRBJ2-5
TGTGCCAGTAGTATAATACGTCGGGGTGGGGCCCAAGAGACCCAGTACTTC
CASSIIRRGGAQETQYF
>TRBD2|TRBV5-1|.|TRBJ2-7
TGCGCCAGCAGCCCGGGGGGGGCTTCTGGCGAGCAGTACTTC
CASSPGGASGEQYF